Below are 2 T cell receptor beta chains sequenced from a single sample in a study of radiotherapy plus CTLA-4 blockade in lung cancer. This table comes from immunoSEQ multiplex PCR, and its TCRdb copy is limited to in-frame clones, with some not included. The sample lists over 30,000 clones; 79% were seen once. This specimen consisted of peripheral blood, obtained from a patient treated with radiotherapy plus ipilimumab. The receptors were gathered from a human donor with non-small cell lung cancer that progressed on radiotherapy plus ipilimumab.

This chain uses TRBV28 with TRBJ2-7; TRBD1 aligns across 7 bases. J gave up 7 bases and V 2 bases, and 8 bases lay outside the gene matches. Germline CDR1 is MDHEN and CDR2 is SYDVKM. This CDR3 has 14 residues. Written as DNA, the CDR3 is TGTGCCAGCAGTTTAGGGACAGCGCTACGAGAGCAGTACTTC. Protein: CASSLGTALREQYF. Full variable domain (missing parts from reference TRBV28 and TRBJ2-7): DVKVTQSSRYLVKRTGEKVFLECVQDMDHENMFWYRQDPGLGLRLIYFSYDVKMKEKGDIPEGYSVSREKKERFSLILESASTNQTSMYLCASSLGTALREQYFGPGTRLTVT.

This clone was detected a few times. The chain links TRBV7-8 to TRBJ1-5, with TRBD1 as a possible D gene (5 bases). CDR1 is SGHVS, CDR2 FQNEAQ, per germline. V was cut by 0 bases and J by 3 bases, with 12 bases left in between. CDR3 length equals 16 residues. The CDR3 nucleotides read TGTGCCAGCAGCTTAGCAGAAAAGGGACTCAATCAGCCCCAGCATTTT. Its translation is CASSLAEKGLNQPQHF.